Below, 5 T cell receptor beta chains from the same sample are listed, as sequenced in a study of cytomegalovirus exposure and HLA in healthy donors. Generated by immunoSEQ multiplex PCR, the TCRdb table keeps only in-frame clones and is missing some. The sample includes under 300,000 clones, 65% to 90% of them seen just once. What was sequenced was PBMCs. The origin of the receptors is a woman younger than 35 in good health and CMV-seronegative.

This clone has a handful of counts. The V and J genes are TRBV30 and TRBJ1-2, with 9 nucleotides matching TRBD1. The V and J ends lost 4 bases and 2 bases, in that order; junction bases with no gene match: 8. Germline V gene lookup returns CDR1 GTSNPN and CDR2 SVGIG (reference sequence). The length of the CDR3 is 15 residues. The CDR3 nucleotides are TGTGCCTGGAACGGACAGGGGCAGGCCAACTATGGCTACACCTTC. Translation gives CAWNGQGQANYGYTF.

As DNA, the CDR3 is TGTGCCATCTCATTAGGGGCAGACTATGGCTACACCTTC. Its translation is CAISLGADYGYTF. This chain links TRBV10-3 with TRBJ1-2, with D possibly matching TRBD1 (5 bases). The germline V and J ends were trimmed by 8 bases and 3 bases, with 13 bases remaining between them. The V gene's germline CDR1 is ENHRY and CDR2 SYGVKD. The CDR3 has 13 residues.

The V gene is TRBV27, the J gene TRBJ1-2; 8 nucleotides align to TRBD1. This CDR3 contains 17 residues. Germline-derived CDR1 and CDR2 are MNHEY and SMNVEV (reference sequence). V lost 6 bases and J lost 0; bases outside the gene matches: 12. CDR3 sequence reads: CASSLSDRAGANYGYTF. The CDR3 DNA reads TGTGCCAGCAGCCTTTCGGACAGGGCCGGAGCTAACTATGGCTACACCTTC.

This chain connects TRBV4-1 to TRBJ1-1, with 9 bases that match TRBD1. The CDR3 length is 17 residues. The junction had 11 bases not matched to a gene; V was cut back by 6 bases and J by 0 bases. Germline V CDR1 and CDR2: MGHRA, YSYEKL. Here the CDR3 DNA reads TGCGCCAGCAGACCGACTCGGGACAGGGTTATGAACACTGAAGCTTTCTTT. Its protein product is CASRPTRDRVMNTEAFF.

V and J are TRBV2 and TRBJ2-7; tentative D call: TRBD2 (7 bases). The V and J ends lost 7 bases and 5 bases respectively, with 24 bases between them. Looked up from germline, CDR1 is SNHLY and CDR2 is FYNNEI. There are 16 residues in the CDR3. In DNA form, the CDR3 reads TGTGCCAGCATTCAGCCCGTCGGGGGGCTCGCCGACGAGCAGTACTTC. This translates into CASIQPVGGLADEQYF.